This T cell receptor beta chain was documented in a study of Ad26.COV2.S vaccination and SARS-CoV-2 variants. Here immunoSEQ multiplex PCR was the method, and the copy in TCRdb shows in-frame clones only, minus some. This table holds 350,000 to 450,000 clones, 83% found once. The V gene's germline CDR1 is MNHEY and CDR2 SVGEGT. Trimming took 5 bases from V and 4 from J; bases not matched to a gene: 7. This CDR3 has 15 amino acids. To note about this clone: The antigen remains undetermined.

Treatment noted: roughly 20 received Ad26.COV2.S at low or high dose, single or two shots; roughly five received placebo; per-sample allocation not given. After the first vaccine or placebo injection, samples were drawn on day 63. Points from the study as a whole: It was found that vaccine and placebo recipients had similar non-spike TCR breadth. Vaccine recipients had higher spike-specific TCR breadth than placebo recipients.

This clonotype was sampled from a person between 18 and 60 years old who received the Ad26.COV2.S COVID-19 vaccine or a placebo. The genes are TRBV6-2 or TRBV6-3 and TRBJ1-5; TRBD1 aligns across 8 bases. The sample here was peripheral blood, taken in a trial of Ad26.COV2.S vaccine versus placebo. The CDR3 loop reads CASSQGQDLNQPQHF. The CDR3 DNA follows: TGTGCCAGCAGTCAGGGACAGGACTTAAATCAGCCCCAGCATTTT.